Listed below are T cell receptor beta chains from one sample, sequenced in a study of blood T cell repertoires in COVID-19. Assay: immunoSEQ multiplex PCR; the TCRdb copy retains only in-frame clones and omits some. The sample has 200,000 or so clones; 80% to 90% are singletons. The sample was peripheral blood. The receptor source for this set is an elderly woman with acute or convalescent COVID-19. CDR3s leave out the opening cysteine and the closing phenylalanine or tryptophan. The order of the fields is V gene, clone size, J gene, D gene, CDR3 protein. D genes are given only for firm matches. Not all rows give a size; the values are once, few, many and, for expanded clones, a class.

>TRBV5-1|few|TRBJ2-3|.
ASSQSGGTDTQY
>TRBV6-2/TRBV6-3|.|TRBJ1-2|.
ASSSSGKGANYGYT
>TRBV3-1/TRBV3-2|few|TRBJ1-1|.
ASSPDTGGEAF
>TRBV24-1|.|TRBJ1-5|.
ATSDPGSNQPQH
>TRBV14|.|TRBJ1-1|.
ASSQGGNTEAF
>TRBV19|.|TRBJ2-5|.
ASSTSRGAGETQY
>TRBV2|.|TRBJ1-1|.
ASSWEQGWTEAF
>TRBV24-1|once|TRBJ2-3|TRBD2
ATSDPFGTSVDTQY
>TRBV19|.|TRBJ1-5|.
ASSGSNQPQH
>TRBV10-3|.|TRBJ2-2|TRBD2
ASWGGAGELF
>TRBV3-1/TRBV3-2|.|TRBJ1-3|.
ASSQVLRTGNTIY
>TRBV12-3/TRBV12-4|.|TRBJ2-5|.
ASSTRRETQY
>TRBV19|.|TRBJ1-2|TRBD1
ATKNTQGQYYGYT
>TRBV7-2|.|TRBJ1-6|.
ASSLQGWNSPLH
>TRBV27|.|TRBJ2-5|TRBD2
ASRVGTSGRIGETQY
>TRBV12-3/TRBV12-4|.|TRBJ1-2|.
ASSFQGGYGHT
>TRBV29-1|once|TRBJ2-5|TRBD2
SVTTSVETQY
>TRBV7-2|few|TRBJ1-2|TRBD1
ASTNLMTGSDSYGYT
>TRBV11-2|.|TRBJ2-7|TRBD2
ASSFAAGSLAGSTGEQY
>TRBV7-9|.|TRBJ1-3|.
ASSPSGGEPYSGNTIY
>TRBV6-2/TRBV6-3|.|TRBJ1-2|.
ASSQLSENYGYT
>TRBV30|.|TRBJ1-6|.
AWSRGPGGSPLH
>TRBV20-1|.|TRBJ2-7|TRBD1
SASMGTGIGEQY
>TRBV25-1|.|TRBJ2-7|.
ASSDIQGPPSYEQY
>TRBV7-2|.|TRBJ1-6|TRBD1
ASSLEQGRDSPLH
>TRBV30|.|TRBJ2-7|.
AWGALSEQY
>TRBV4-2|once|TRBJ2-1|TRBD2
ASSQEAGGSGAYNEQF
>TRBV10-3|.|TRBJ1-2|TRBD1
AIREQGLGYT
>TRBV5-1|.|TRBJ2-1|.
ASSFGQYNEQF
>TRBV6-7|.|TRBJ1-2|.
ASNRREDSGYT
>TRBV5-1|.|TRBJ2-5|TRBD2
ASTILTGTSGETQY
>TRBV7-8|.|TRBJ2-1|.
ASSLERGIYNEQF
>TRBV21-1|.|TRBJ1-6|.
ASSGPGYYSPLH
>TRBV6-5|.|TRBJ2-7|TRBD1
ASRDSGGTYEQY
>TRBV3-1/TRBV3-2|.|TRBJ2-3|TRBD2
ASSQDLGLAGTDTQY
>TRBV19|.|TRBJ1-1|TRBD1
ASSPLGTGVRFTEAF
>TRBV5-3|.|TRBJ1-2|.
ARRRRGSNYGYT
>TRBV2|.|TRBJ1-2|.
ASSAVDQGFYGYT
>TRBV27|.|TRBJ1-1|.
ASSLDRNTEAF
>TRBV3-1/TRBV3-2|.|TRBJ2-5|TRBD2
ASSPDLTSGNLETQY
>TRBV5-1|.|TRBJ2-1|TRBD2
ASSLGLAGHNEQF
>TRBV10-3|.|TRBJ1-1|.
AISESGENTEAF